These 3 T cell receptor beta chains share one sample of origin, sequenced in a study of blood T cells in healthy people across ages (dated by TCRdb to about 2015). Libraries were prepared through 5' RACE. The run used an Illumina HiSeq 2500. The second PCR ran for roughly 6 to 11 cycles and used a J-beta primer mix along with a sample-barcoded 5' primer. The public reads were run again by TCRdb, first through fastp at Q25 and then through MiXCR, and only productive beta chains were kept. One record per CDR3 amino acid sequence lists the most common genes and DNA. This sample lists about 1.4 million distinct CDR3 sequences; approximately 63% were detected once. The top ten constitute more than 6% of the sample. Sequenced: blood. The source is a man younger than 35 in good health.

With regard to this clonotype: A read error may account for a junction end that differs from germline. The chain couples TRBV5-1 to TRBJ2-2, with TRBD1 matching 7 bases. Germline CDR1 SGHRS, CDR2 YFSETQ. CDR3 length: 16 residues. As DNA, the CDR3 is TGCGCCAGCAGCCCGGGGACAGTGTGGAACACTGGGGAGCTGTTTTTT. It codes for CASSPGTVWNTGELFF.

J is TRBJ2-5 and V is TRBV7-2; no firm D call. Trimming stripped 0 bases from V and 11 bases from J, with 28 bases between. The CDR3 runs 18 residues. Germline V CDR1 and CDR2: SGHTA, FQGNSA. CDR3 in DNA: TGTGCCAGCAGCTTAGCCAATTCCGGGCCCCTTTATCGCGATGAGCAGTACTTC. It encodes CASSLANSGPLYRDEQYF.

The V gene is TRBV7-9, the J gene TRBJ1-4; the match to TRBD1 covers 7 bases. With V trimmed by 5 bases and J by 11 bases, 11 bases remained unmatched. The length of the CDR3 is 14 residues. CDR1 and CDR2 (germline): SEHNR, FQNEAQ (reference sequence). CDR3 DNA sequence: TGTGCCAGCAGCACGCCCGGGGAAGGGGGCAAACTGTTTTTT. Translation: CASSTPGEGGKLFF.